This T cell receptor beta chain originates from a study of tumor and adjacent non-tumor tissue in lung cancer (dated by TCRdb to between 2018 and 2020). About the study as a whole: Patients with adenocarcinoma (around 13), squamous cell carcinoma (2) and small cell lung cancer (1) were included in the cohort. Among the approximately 15 patients, ages ranged from roughly 30 to 85 years, roughly 10 were men and 5 were women, and disease was TNM stage I to III. Sequencing generated a total of approximately 130 million productive TCRbeta reads, averaging around 4 million reads per sample. Using bulk TCRbeta repertoires from around 14 lung cancer patients, the study set lung tumor tissue side by side with matched distant non-tumor lung tissue. TCRbeta CDR3 sequencing was performed on around 30 paired specimens, with one tumor sample and one normal lung sample collected per patient. Overall results and qualifications from the work: Significantly higher TCR diversity was found in younger patients, and higher tumor TCR diversity was associated with shorter overall and disease-free survival. The top 100 clones made up a significantly larger cumulative share of the repertoire in normal lung than in tumor tissue. TCR diversity (inverse Simpson) was significantly higher in tumor than in normal lung tissue (431.37 vs 166.20, P = 0.0075, Mann-Whitney U test). The sequencing platform is not named in the methods, and unique molecular identifiers are not mentioned. Peripheral blood was not sequenced, so blood TCRbeta repertoires in these lung cancer patients were not examined. Only roughly 14 patients were in the cohort, and the authors stated that larger samples and more detailed clinical data are needed.

Concerning this clonotype itself: Which antigen it targets is not known. No much larger clone exists at a distance of one base, and base qualities are not known.

V is clipped by 5 bases and J by 4 bases, and the sequence between their germline boundaries is 15 bases long. From cysteine to phenylalanine, the CDR3 is 14 amino acids long. Only CDR3 DNA is held: 42 bases, read in frame from base 1. Taken from the germline V gene, the CDR1 and CDR2 loops are SGHNT and YENEEA. RNA was extracted from bulk unsorted tissue and checked for quality with a NanoDrop ND-1000 and an Agilent 2100. Newly diagnosed lung cancer patients without prior chemotherapy who had been admitted for thoracic surgery in China between August and November 2014 were enrolled as donors. Patients who had received previous radiotherapy or chemotherapy, or who had another concurrent cancer, were excluded from the study. Surgical tissue pieces of roughly 1-2 cm3 were preserved in RNAlater solution and stored at -80 °C until use. To prepare the library, multiplex PCR was applied. These reads were obtained on an Illumina HiSeq 2500. TCRbeta libraries were constructed through three rounds of nested PCR with primers (Table S4) according to protocols adapted from ARM-PCR. PCR products of 200-500 bp were gel-excised and purified with the QIAquick gel extraction kit before sequencing. The authors' pipeline ran thus. Trimmomatic was used to clean the reads, FLASH was used to merge the reads into complete CDR3 sequences, and MiTCR was used to assign the reads to V(D)J germline segments. Clonal diversity was calculated as the inverse Simpson's index using VDJtools. In-frame sequences lacking a premature stop codon were counted as productive reads. TCRdb cleaned the public reads at Q25 with fastp, built clones with MiXCR and kept in-frame beta chains. Each entry is one CDR3 protein sequence, shown with its most common DNA and genes. Clone size and V and J calls follow TCRdb, not the original study. Across this sample there are roughly 220,000 distinct CDR3 sequences, with around 71% seen only once. The ten top clones hold under 30% of the sample.

The V and J genes are TRBV11-3 and TRBJ2-7; tentative D gene TRBD2, with 5 bases matching. The sequence derives from a man in his sixties with non-small cell lung cancer. Material: lung tumor tissue. The DNA sequence follows: TGTGCCAGCAGCACCATGATGAGGGTTTACGAGCAGTACTTC. Translation gives CASSTMMRVYEQYF.